This entry is about one T cell receptor beta chain. Its specific antigen is unknown. Base-call qualities are not available, and no considerably larger clone is one nucleotide away. Libraries were constructed by the immunoSEQ multiplex PCR assay. A mixture of 60 forward primers for TCR Vbeta segments and 13 reverse primers for TCR Jbeta segments was used in the multiplex PCR. A multiplex PCR assay on genomic DNA amplified the CDR3 region of rearranged TCR beta genes. Amplified TCR beta libraries were sequenced as 87-base-pair reads on the Illumina HiSeq System. For the original study's pipeline: A later analysis counted tens of millions of unique TCR beta chains across the 640 or so repertoires, and 10 million to 11 million of these chains were shared by at least two donors. Raw reads were error-corrected and collapsed into unique sequences with a nearest-neighbor algorithm that merged closely related sequences to remove PCR and sequencing errors. CDR3 sequences were aligned to IMGT reference sequences to assign V, D and J gene segments. For a sequence to be retained, at least a six-nucleotide match to both a V gene segment and a J gene segment was required. Rearrangements were classified as productive when the CDR3 lacked stop codons and remained in frame with V and J, and all other rearrangements were classified as non-productive. Following IMGT convention, CDR3 was defined as the stretch from the second conserved V-encoded cysteine up to the conserved J-encoded phenylalanine. The earlier analysis of 550 to 650 of the donors excluded any sequence lacking an unambiguous match to a single V gene segment. In an earlier analysis of around 590 of the donors, a V segment was called functional when productive rearrangements were above 56.7%, and segregating when the standard deviation between donors exceeded 5%. To diagnose cytomegalovirus status from the catalog of TCR beta chain sequences, a statistical classification framework was built. V and J gene assignment, in a later analysis, came from comparing TCR nucleotide sequences with IMGT/GENE-DB human TR gene sequences. In a later analysis, CDR3 sequences and most-parsimonious VDJ recombination scenarios were assigned using the TCRdist pipeline. In a later analysis, each TCR beta chain was defined by its CDR3 amino acid sequence together with its V-gene family, and reads without a unique V-gene family were excluded. A later analysis removed 450 to 600 highly shared, low-generation-probability nucleotide sequences to deal with suspected cross-contamination and a sequencing artifact. In a later analysis, a clonal expansion index for each public chain was calculated from normalized within-repertoire ranks of inferred template counts. A later analysis computed generation probabilities with a VDJ recombination model fitted to out-of-frame rearrangements, and checked the results against IGoR. In a later analysis, TCR-TCR, TCR-HLA and TCR-CMV co-occurrence was scored with hypergeometric tests, and a repertoire-size bias correction was applied to TCR pairs. In a later analysis, false discovery rates were estimated by permuting HLA or CMV assignments 20 times. In a later analysis, co-occurring TCRs were grouped using DBSCAN, with TCRdist sequence similarity added in when clustering inside HLA-allele-positive subsets. Repertoires with fewer than 30,000 or more than 120,000 public chains were left out of co-occurrence clustering, as were a handful of repertoires with anomalous nucleotide sharing. As stored in TCRdb, this immuneACCESS dataset retains in-frame rearrangements with V and J assigned. A fraction of the clones does not appear; measured against another copy, unresolved V genes explain less than half of the discrepancy, and the remainder lacks a known reason. That table gives V, J and clone size, and the DNA gave D and trimming. The sample table contains about 160,000 clones; only one count was recorded for roughly three quarters of them. Clones ranked in the top ten supply over 6% of the sample.

Taken from the germline V gene, the CDR1 and CDR2 loops are SQVTM and ANQGSEA. V is reduced by 1 base and J by 9 bases, leaving a spacing of 22 bases between them. The CDR3 contains 16 residues, cysteine and phenylalanine counted. Only the CDR3 region is kept as DNA, spanning 48 bases read in frame from base 1. The record originates from a study of cytomegalovirus exposure and HLA in healthy donors (dated by TCRdb to between 2016 and 2019). In the study overall: An earlier analysis of some 500 of the donors reported about 290 Gb of sequence data and approximately 110 million unique TCR beta sequences from about 180 million T cells. Rather than using new phenotypic data, the later analysis identified candidate immune exposures from TCR beta sequences and from how often those sequences occurred across donors. In a later genetic analysis, genome-wide SNP genotypes for about 55% of the roughly 700 donors were used, and that subset was treated as a discovery cohort. An earlier analysis of approximately 500 of the donors applied high-throughput TCR beta sequencing to assess whether each TCR beta V gene segment acted as functional or pseudogenic. The study combined high-throughput TCR immunosequencing, statistical association of individual TCRs with disease status, and machine learning to predict cytomegalovirus infection status. Class I and class II HLA loci were covered by the typing at four-digit resolution. The study was designed to test whether signatures of past pathogen exposure could be identified by cataloging public T cell receptors. Of the 350 to 450 genotyped donors, 65% to 90% fell in the genetic ancestry cluster associated with self-reported Caucasian donors. Roughly 5 DR-DQ haplotypes were handled as single units for association and clustering because linkage in the cohort was strong. Along with the approximately 700-subject first cohort, a separate validation cohort of over a hundred different subjects was used. Across 300 to 400 genotyped donors of the cohort, an average of approximately 200,000 unique TCR beta nucleotide sequences per donor were sequenced, and roughly a sixth of those sequences were non-productive. The study profiled the T cell repertoires of 500 to 800 subjects by immunosequencing and related them to cytomegalovirus serostatus. An early release covering around 630 HLA-typed donors comprised approximately 290 gigabases of sequencing data and about 90 million unique TCR sequences. Typing coverage varied by locus: roughly 629-630 donors for A, B, C, DRB1 and DQB1; roughly 500 for DQA1; 606 for DPA1; 400 to 480 for DPB1. In a later analysis, previously published TCR beta repertoires from 666 donors were re-analyzed and high-resolution HLA genotyping was added so that TCR occurrence patterns could be studied. All discovery cohort repertoires had been generated on a single sequencing platform. Alongside the repertoire data, information on donor age, sex, ethnicity and CMV serostatus was compiled. Overall study results and their limits: In a later analysis, TCR association rates were found to vary across HLA loci, with the most associated TCRs seen for DRB1 alleles and the fewest for HLA-C alleles. In an earlier analysis of approximately 600 of the donors, most TCR beta V segments were observed in productive rearrangements about 90% or about 30% of the time, broadly matching IMGT annotations. Compared with the roughly 670-donor mean, donors in an Asian-associated ancestry cluster had fewer N-insertions in productive TCRs, according to a later genetic analysis. A later analysis reported that several top co-occurrence clusters appeared linked to parvovirus B19, influenza, CMV and Epstein-Barr virus. Assigning TCR associations to individual alleles was difficult when HLA alleles, especially DR and DQ, strongly co-occurred. Over 15 rarely observed V segments, including chromosome 9 orphons, were excluded from the earlier analysis of about 610 of the donors because counts were too low. The cohort was sequenced for TCR beta chains only, and without alpha or paired-chain data the features that could be detected were limited. The classifier was reported to diagnose cytomegalovirus status with high specificity and sensitivity in both the original cohort and the validation cohort. A further reported finding was that TCR beta sequences accurately predicted the HLA-A and HLA-B alleles for most subjects in the first cohort. Because the 87-base-pair reads could not distinguish some IMGT-functional V segments, including TRBV6-2 and TRBV6-3, those segments were excluded. Because some donors lacked HLA typing at each locus, the association tests relied only on the typed subset. Roughly uniform sequencing depth across donors was assumed in presence/absence analyses, although this assumption may not hold. The only immune exposure information available for the cohort was CMV serostatus. According to the authors, the approach could potentially be generalized to other disease states and immunological phenotypes. A cluster of highly shared sequence variants was judged likely to be a technical artifact of the sequencing pipeline. Linkage disequilibrium might explain the correlated functional status among segregating V segments, but an unknown experimental factor could not be ruled out. Specific HLA alleles were associated with 16,951 TCR beta sequences at a false discovery rate of 0.05 in a later analysis. A later analysis found that most CMV-associated TCR beta chains appeared HLA-restricted, with HLA associations seemingly driven largely by CMV exposure. A later genetic analysis associated a missense DCLRE1C variant with V-gene and J-gene trimming of TCR beta chains, and an independent cohort replicated the association. A later analysis found that HLA-associated TCR beta chains were more clonally expanded and had lower generation probabilities than equally common non-associated chains. In the study, approximately 160 TCR beta chains were listed as associated with cytomegalovirus. Across donors, most TCR sequences were observed very rarely, whereas some public TCRs were present in many individuals. Three of the identified cytomegalovirus-associated TCR beta chains were confirmed in vitro to be specific for cytomegalovirus antigens.

In total, 600 or so healthy bone marrow donors made up the cohort. Cohort members were all nominally healthy when sampled, although unrecorded immune exposures were likely present. The donor tested CMV seropositive, placing the donor among the 250 to 350 seropositive members of the cohort. A peripheral blood sample was collected from each donor, and TCR beta sequencing was performed on peripheral blood mononuclear cells. Genomic DNA extraction from the blood cell samples was performed with the Qiagen DNeasy Blood Extraction Kit. Rearrangement joined TRBV29-1 to TRBJ2-1; 8 matching bases give a weak D call of TRBD1. Sequencing was performed on PBMCs. This receptor was taken from a middle-aged man in good health and CMV-seropositive. CDR3 loop: CSVEGGDRGGKGEQFF. At the DNA level, the sequence is TGCAGCGTTGAAGGAGGAGACAGGGGAGGGAAGGGTGAGCAGTTCTTC.